This T cell receptor beta chain appears in the sequencing data of a study of OX40 agonist ivuxolimab in advanced cancers. Study overall: The study enrolled dose-escalation patients with hepatocellular carcinoma, melanoma, renal cell or head and neck cancer.

On this clone itself: Antigen unknown.

Data came from immunoSEQ multiplex PCR; TCRdb stores just in-frame clones and leaves some out. The sample records 95,000 or so clones, about 85% being singletons. Points from the study as a whole: It was also the case that some nonresponders had low normalized T-cell clonal expansion. The average count of expanded clones was higher among CD8+ T cells than among CD4+.

The germline CDR1 and CDR2 sequences are SGHTS and YDEGEE. The CDR3 loop spans 13 amino acids. V lost 4 bases and J lost 9, with 16 bases in between. The TCR was taken from an adult with an advanced solid tumor such as melanoma, head and neck, liver or kidney cancer. The specimen was CD4+ or CD8+ T cells sorted from blood, collected in a trial of the OX40 agonist ivuxolimab. The rearrangement links TRBV5-8 to TRBJ1-2; D is uncertain. The CDR3 DNA sequence: TGTGCCAGCAGCACGGATTGGGAGGGTAGCTACACCTTC. Amino acid sequence: CASSTDWEGSYTF.